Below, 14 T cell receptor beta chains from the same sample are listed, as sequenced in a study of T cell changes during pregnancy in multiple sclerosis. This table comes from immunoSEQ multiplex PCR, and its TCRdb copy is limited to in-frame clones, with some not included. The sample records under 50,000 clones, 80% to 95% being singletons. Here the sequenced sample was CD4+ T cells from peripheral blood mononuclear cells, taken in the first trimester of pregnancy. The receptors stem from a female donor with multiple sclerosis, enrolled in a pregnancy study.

CDR3 amino acids: CASSLAGGVYEQYF. The CDR3 DNA is TGTGCCAGCAGCTTAGCGGGAGGGGTCTACGAGCAGTACTTC. This chain joins TRBV7-9 and TRBJ2-7; 7 bases fit TRBD2. J gave up 3 bases and V 0 bases, and 2 bases lay outside the gene matches. Germline V lookup: CDR1 SEHNR, CDR2 FQNEAQ (reference sequence). The CDR3 is 14 amino acids.

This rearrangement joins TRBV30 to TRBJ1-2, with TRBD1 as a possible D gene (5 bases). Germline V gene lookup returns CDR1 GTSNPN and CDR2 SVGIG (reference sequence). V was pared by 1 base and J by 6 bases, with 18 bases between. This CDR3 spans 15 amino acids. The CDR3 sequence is CAWSATRGLSDGYTF. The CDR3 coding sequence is TGTGCCTGGAGTGCTACCCGGGGACTTTCGGATGGCTACACCTTC.

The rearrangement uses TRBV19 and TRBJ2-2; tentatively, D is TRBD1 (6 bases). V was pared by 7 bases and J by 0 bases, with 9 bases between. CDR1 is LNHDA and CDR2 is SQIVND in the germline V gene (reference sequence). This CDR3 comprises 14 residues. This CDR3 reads CASNRATNTGELFF. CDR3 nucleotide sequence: TGTGCCAGTAACAGGGCAACGAACACCGGGGAGCTGTTTTTT.

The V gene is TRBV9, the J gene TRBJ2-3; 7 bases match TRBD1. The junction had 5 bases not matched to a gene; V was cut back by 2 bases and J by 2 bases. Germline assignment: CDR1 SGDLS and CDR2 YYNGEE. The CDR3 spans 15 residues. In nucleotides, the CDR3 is TGTGCCAGCAGCGTCGGGACAGCATCCACAGATACGCAGTATTTT. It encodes CASSVGTASTDTQYF.

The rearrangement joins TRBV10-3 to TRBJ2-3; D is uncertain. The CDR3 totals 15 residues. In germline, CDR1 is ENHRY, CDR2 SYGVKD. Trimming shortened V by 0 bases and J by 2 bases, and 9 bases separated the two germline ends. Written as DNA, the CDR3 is TGTGCCATCAGTGAGTCAACTCCAAACACAGATACGCAGTATTTT. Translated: CAISESTPNTDTQYF.

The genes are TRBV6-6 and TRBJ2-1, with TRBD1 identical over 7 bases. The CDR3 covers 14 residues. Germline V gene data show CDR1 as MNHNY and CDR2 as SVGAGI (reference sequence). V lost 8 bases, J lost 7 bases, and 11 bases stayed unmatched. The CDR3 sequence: CASRPGTVQNEQFF. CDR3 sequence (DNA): TGTGCCAGCCGGCCCGGGACAGTACAGAATGAGCAGTTCTTC.

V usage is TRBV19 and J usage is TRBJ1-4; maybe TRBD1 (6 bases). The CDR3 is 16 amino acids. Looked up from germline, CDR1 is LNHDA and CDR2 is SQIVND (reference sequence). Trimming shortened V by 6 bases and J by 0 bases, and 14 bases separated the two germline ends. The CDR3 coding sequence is TGTGCCAGTAGACGTGGACAGAGCCCAACTAATGAAAAACTGTTTTTT. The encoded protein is CASRRGQSPTNEKLFF.

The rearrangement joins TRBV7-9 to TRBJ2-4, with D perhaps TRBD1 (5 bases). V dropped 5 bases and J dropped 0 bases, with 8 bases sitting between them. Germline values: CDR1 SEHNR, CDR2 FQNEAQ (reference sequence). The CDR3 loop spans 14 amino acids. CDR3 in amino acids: CASSLDRAKNIQYF. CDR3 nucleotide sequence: TGTGCCAGCAGCCTAGACAGAGCCAAAAACATTCAGTACTTC. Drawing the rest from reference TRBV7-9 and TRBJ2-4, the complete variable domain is DTGVSQNPRHKITKRGQNVTFRCDPISEHNRLYWYRQTLGQGPEFLTYFQNEAQLEKSRLLSDRFSAERPKGSFSTLEIQRTEQGDSAMYLCASSLDRAKNIQYFGAGTRLSVL.

The CDR3 loop is CASSIDSRGQPQHF. DNA for the CDR3: TGTGCCAGTAGTATAGATTCTCGGGGTCAGCCCCAGCATTTT. The chain is built from TRBV19 and TRBJ1-5; D is undetermined. With 0 bases removed from V and 6 bases from J, the gap between germline ends came to 9 bases. Germline CDR1 reads LNHDA; CDR2 reads SQIVND (reference sequence). This CDR3 is built from 14 residues.

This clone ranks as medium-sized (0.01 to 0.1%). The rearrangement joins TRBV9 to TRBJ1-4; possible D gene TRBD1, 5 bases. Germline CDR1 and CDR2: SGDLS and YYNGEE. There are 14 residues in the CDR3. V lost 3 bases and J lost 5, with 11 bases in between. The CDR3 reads CASSEQVGNEKLFF. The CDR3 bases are TGTGCCAGCAGCGAACAGGTGGGGAATGAAAAACTGTTTTTT. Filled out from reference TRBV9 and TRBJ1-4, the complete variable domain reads DSGVTQTPKHLITATGQRVTLRCSPRSGDLSVYWYQQSLDQGLQFLIQYYNGEERAKGNILERFSAQQFPDLHSELNLSSLELGDSALYFCASSEQVGNEKLFFGSGTQLSVL.

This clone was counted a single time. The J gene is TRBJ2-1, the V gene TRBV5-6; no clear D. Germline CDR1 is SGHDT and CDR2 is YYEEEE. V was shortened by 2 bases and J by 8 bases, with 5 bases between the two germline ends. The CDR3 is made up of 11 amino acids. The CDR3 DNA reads TGTGCCAGCAGCTTCTCCCATGAGCAGTTCTTC. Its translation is CASSFSHEQFF.

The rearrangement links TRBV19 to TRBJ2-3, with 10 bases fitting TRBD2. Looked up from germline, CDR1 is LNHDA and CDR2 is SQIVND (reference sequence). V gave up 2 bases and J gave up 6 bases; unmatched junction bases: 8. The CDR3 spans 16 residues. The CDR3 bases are TGTGCCAGTAGTATATCCCCTAGCGGGAGAAGGGATACGCAGTATTTT. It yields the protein CASSISPSGRRDTQYF.

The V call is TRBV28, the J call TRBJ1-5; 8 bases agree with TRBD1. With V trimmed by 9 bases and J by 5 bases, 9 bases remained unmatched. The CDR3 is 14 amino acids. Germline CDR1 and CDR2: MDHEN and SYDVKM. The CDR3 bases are TGTGCCAGTTTAAACAGGGGGGAGGATCAGCCCCAGCATTTT. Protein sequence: CASLNRGEDQPQHF.

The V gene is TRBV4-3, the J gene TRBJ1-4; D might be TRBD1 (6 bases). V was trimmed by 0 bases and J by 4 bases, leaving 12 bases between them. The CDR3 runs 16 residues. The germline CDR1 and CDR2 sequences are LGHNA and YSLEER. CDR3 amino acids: CASSQEGGAINEKLFF. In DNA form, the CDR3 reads TGCGCCAGCAGCCAAGAAGGGGGGGCCATTAATGAAAAACTGTTTTTT.